A single sample is the source of the 32 T cell receptor beta chains below, sequenced in a study of early T cells in non-severe SARS-CoV-2 infection. Using its own MiXCR run on the 5' RACE reads, TCRdb lists one record per CDR3 protein. Counted here are more than 20,000 distinct CDR3 sequences, roughly 3.5% occurring once; the ten biggest clones make up 4.5% to 6%. Sequencing was performed on whole blood. These receptors originate from an adult who was a healthcare worker with PCR-confirmed SARS-CoV-2 infection or an uninfected control (not recorded which).

The rearrangement uses TRBV21-1 and TRBJ2-7. TRBV21-1 is deemed a pseudogene. The CDR3 spans 14 residues. The CDR3 loop reads CASSRDIQTYEQYF. CDR3 DNA sequence: TGTGCCAGCAGTAGAGATATACAGACCTACGAGCAGTACTTC.

This clonotype has a count of ten or more. The rearrangement links TRBV24-1 to TRBJ2-1; 9 bases line up with TRBD1. Germline V lookup: CDR1 KGHDR, CDR2 SFDVKD. The CDR3 spans 15 residues. V lost 7 bases, J lost 3 bases, and 6 bases stayed unmatched. CDR3 sequence reads: CATRGGTGYYNEQFF. As DNA, the CDR3 is TGTGCCACCAGAGGGGGGACAGGGTACTACAATGAGCAGTTCTTC.

This clonotype was seen many times. The rearrangement links TRBV28 to TRBJ2-3; TRBD2 aligns across 14 bases. CDR1 and CDR2 from the germline V gene are MDHEN and SYDVKM. CDR3 length: 16 residues. J gave up 9 bases and V 6 bases, and 11 bases lay outside the gene matches. The CDR3: CASRSGLAGVRGTQYF. The DNA for the CDR3 is TGTGCCAGCAGATCGGGACTAGCGGGGGTCCGAGGAACGCAGTATTTT.

In this sample, this clonotype turned up many times. The J gene is TRBJ1-5, the V gene TRBV7-2; 9 bases fit TRBD1. J was trimmed by 4 bases and V by 5 bases; bases with no gene match: 6. Germline lookup yields CDR1 SGHTA and CDR2 FQGNSA. The CDR3 is 15 residues long. Here the CDR3 DNA reads TGTGCCAGCAGCCAAGGTGGACAGGGGAATCAGCCCCAGCATTTT. This translates into CASSQGGQGNQPQHF.

In this sample, this clonotype turned up many times. The chain recombines TRBV7-2 with TRBJ2-3, with TRBD2 identical over 10 bases. J gave up 4 bases and V 5 bases, and 6 bases lay outside the gene matches. The CDR3 contains 15 residues. Germline assignment: CDR1 SGHTA and CDR2 FQGNSA. CDR3 nucleotides: TGTGCCAGCAGCGCCCTAGCGGGGGCCCCAGATACGCAGTATTTT. Its protein is CASSALAGAPDTQYF.

This clonotype was recorded many times. V is TRBV19 and J is TRBJ2-7; the D is unclear. Germline CDR1 LNHDA, CDR2 SQIVND (reference sequence). The CDR3 length is 16 residues. V lost 2 bases to trimming and J lost 1 base, with 15 bases between them. Here the CDR3 DNA reads TGTGCCAGTAGTATATTGCACACTTCAACGTCCTACGAGCAGTACTTC. Amino acid sequence: CASSILHTSTSYEQYF.

The sample holds a few counts of this clonotype. The gene calls are TRBV25-1 and TRBJ2-3; 12 bases are shared with TRBD1. The V gene's germline CDR1 is MGHDK and CDR2 SYGVNS. The CDR3 is 16 amino acids. The V segment lost 4 bases and the J segment 5 bases; nucleotides outside the gene matches: 7. The CDR3 loop reads CASSGAGTGGKDTQYF. CDR3 coding DNA: TGTGCCAGCAGTGGCGCCGGGACAGGGGGCAAAGATACGCAGTATTTT.

This clonotype was found many times. The chain combines TRBV6-2 or TRBV6-3 with TRBJ1-2; D is unresolved. The CDR3 sequence is 10 residues long. Germline V gene data show CDR1 as MNHEY and CDR2 as SVGEGT. V was pared by 6 bases and J by 3 bases, with 2 bases between. CDR3 DNA sequence: TGTGCCAGCAGGGACTATGGCTACACCTTC. It encodes CASRDYGYTF.

This clonotype occurred many times. The rearrangement links TRBV6-1 to TRBJ1-3; TRBD1 might be the D (5 bases). V was cut by 3 bases and J by 4 bases, with 10 bases left in between. Germline V CDR1 and CDR2: MNHNS, SASEGT. This CDR3 region has 14 residues. In DNA, the CDR3 is TGTGCCAGCAGTGACGGGGGGACGGGAAACACCATATATTTT. Translated: CASSDGGTGNTIYF.

At least ten counts were recorded for this clonotype. The rearrangement joins TRBV7-2 to TRBJ2-3; TRBD2 matches 8 bases. Per germline, CDR1 SGHTA and CDR2 FQGNSA. This CDR3 has 12 amino acids. After removal of 2 bases from V and 15 bases from J, the junction contained 7 bases not matched to a gene. In nucleotides, the CDR3 is TGTGCCAGCAGCTTAACTGGACTAGCTGGCTATTTT. It translates to CASSLTGLAGYF.

This clonotype was seen at least ten times. This chain uses TRBV20-1 with TRBJ2-2; D not certain. The CDR3 runs to 12 residues. The germline gives CDR1 DFQATT, CDR2 SNEGSKA (reference sequence). V lost 8 bases and J lost 0, with 7 bases in between. The CDR3 reads CSPNPNTGELFF. The CDR3 DNA reads as TGCAGTCCAAACCCGAACACCGGGGAGCTGTTTTTT.

This clonotype occurred a few times. The chain combines TRBV7-2 with TRBJ2-1; 14 positions match TRBD2. Per the germline V gene, CDR1 is SGHTA and CDR2 is FQGNSA. This CDR3 region has 18 residues. V trimming: 5 bases; J trimming: 7 bases; junction bases outside the gene matches: 13. DNA of the CDR3: TGTGCCAGCAGCCCGGGGACTAGCGGGAGACGAGTGGGAAATGAGCAGTTCTTC. It codes for CASSPGTSGRRVGNEQFF.

This clonotype was found many times. The junction differs from germline at one of its ends, possibly a read error. V and J are TRBV4-3 and TRBJ1-3, with unresolved D. CDR1 and CDR2 from the germline V gene are LGHNA and YSLEER. This CDR3 comprises 13 residues. Here the CDR3 DNA reads TGCGCCAGCAGCCCAAACGCTGGTAACACCATATATTTT. Its protein is CASSPNAGNTIYF.

The V call is TRBV11-2, the J call TRBJ2-5, with D possibly being TRBD2 (5 bases). The CDR3 is made up of 15 amino acids. The V end was cut by 1 base, the J end by 2 bases, with 11 bases between. CDR1 is SGHAT and CDR2 is FQNNGV in the germline V gene. In DNA, the CDR3 is TGTGCCAGCAGCTTAGTAACTAGTAATCAAGAGACCCAGTACTTC. Its translation is CASSLVTSNQETQYF.

In this sample, this clonotype turned up many times. The chain has TRBV7-2 and TRBJ2-2, with D possibly TRBD1 on 6 matching bases. Trimming took off 0 bases at V and 5 bases at J, with 13 bases between the two ends. The CDR3 contains 16 residues. Germline CDR1 and CDR2: SGHTA and FQGNSA. Written as DNA, the CDR3 is TGTGCCAGCAGCTTAGCGGGGACACAAGCTACCGGGGAGCTGTTTTTT. This translates into CASSLAGTQATGELFF.

This clonotype was found a few times. V is TRBV28 and J is TRBJ2-3; no definite D call. Trimming removed 5 bases from V and 0 bases from J, with 6 bases in between. Germline assignment: CDR1 MDHEN and CDR2 SYDVKM. The CDR3 consists of 13 residues. The CDR3 protein is CASSTPSTDTQYF. The CDR3, as DNA: TGTGCCAGCAGTACCCCTAGCACAGATACGCAGTATTTT.

Ten or more counts support this clonotype. This chain joins TRBV20-1 and TRBJ2-3, with 12 positions matching TRBD2. Germline CDR1 and CDR2: DFQATT and SNEGSKA (reference sequence). V was clipped by 3 bases and J by 7 bases; unmatched bases: 8. The CDR3 is made up of 15 amino acids. CDR3 amino acids: CSARVRLAGDYTQYF. The CDR3 DNA reads TGCAGTGCTAGGGTCCGACTAGCGGGAGACTATACGCAGTATTTT.

This clonotype was observed at least ten times. This chain's CDR3 is CASSTQNTIYF. CDR3 nucleotide sequence: TGTGCCAGCAGCACCCAAAACACCATATATTTT. The chain has TRBV12-3 or TRBV12-4 and TRBJ1-3; D gene unclear. The CDR3 runs to 11 residues. V shed 6 bases and J shed 6 bases, with 6 bases lying between them.

This clonotype was found many times. CDR3 region: CASSYGDRGGGNTIYF. For the CDR3, the DNA is TGTGCCAGCAGTTATGGAGACAGGGGTGGTGGAAACACCATATATTTT. V and J are TRBV6-6 and TRBJ1-3; TRBD1 aligns across 8 bases. Trimming cost V 3 bases and J 3 bases; bases outside gene matches: 7. CDR1 MNHNY and CDR2 SVGAGI come from the germline V gene (reference sequence). The CDR3 has 16 amino acids.

This clonotype was detected ten times or more. V gene TRBV5-1 combines with J gene TRBJ2-7; 8 bases are shared with TRBD1. V was clipped by 4 bases and J by 4 bases; unmatched bases: 7. This CDR3 contains 14 residues. Germline CDR1 is SGHRS and CDR2 is YFSETQ. The CDR3 DNA sequence: TGCGCCAGCAGCCCCCCGGACAGGGAGTACGAGCAGTACTTC. Residues: CASSPPDREYEQYF.

This clonotype was detected ten times or more. The rearrangement uses TRBV4-1 and TRBJ1-1; no definite D call. V dropped 1 base and J dropped 5 bases, with 8 bases sitting between them. Germline V CDR1 and CDR2: MGHRA, YSYEKL. This CDR3 comprises 13 residues. CDR3 sequence (DNA): TGCGCCAGCAGCCAAGGGTCGTGGACTGAAGCTTTCTTT. This codes for CASSQGSWTEAFF.

The sample holds many counts of this clonotype. The chain joins TRBV4-1 to TRBJ2-1, with D hard to call. V was trimmed by 0 bases and J by 10 bases, leaving 13 bases between them. The CDR3 is 14 amino acids. Germline lookup yields CDR1 MGHRA and CDR2 YSYEKL. The CDR3 loop reads CASSQDQGAREQFF. CDR3 sequence (DNA): TGCGCCAGCAGCCAAGATCAAGGAGCAAGGGAGCAGTTCTTC.

In its sample, this clonotype was seen many times. J is TRBJ2-5 and V is TRBV21-1; the tabulated D call, TRBD2, remains unverified against the DNA. TRBV21-1 is an annotated pseudogene. This CDR3 contains 18 residues. In DNA form, the CDR3 reads TGTGCCAGCAGCCCCCCTTCGCTAGCGGGGGGACTGGGAAAGACCCAGTACTTC. Translating it yields CASSPPSLAGGLGKTQYF.

This clonotype has a count of ten or more. The chain recombines TRBV24-1 with TRBJ2-7; TRBD1 might be the D (7 bases). The germline CDR1 and CDR2 sequences are KGHDR and SFDVKD. The CDR3 is 16 residues long. Trimming cost V 4 bases and J 5 bases, with 20 bases left between them. CDR3 in amino acids: CATSDPSETGRNEQYF. CDR3 DNA sequence: TGTGCCACCAGTGACCCCTCCGAGACAGGGAGGAACGAGCAGTACTTC.

This clonotype was detected many times. The chain has TRBV7-3 and TRBJ2-7; 10 nucleotides match TRBD1. The trim removed 3 bases at V and 5 bases at J, leaving 7 bases unmatched. There are 15 residues in the CDR3. CDR1 and CDR2 (germline): SGHTA, FQGTGA. The CDR3 here is CASSLMPGQGNEQYF. The DNA for the CDR3 is TGTGCCAGCAGCTTGATGCCGGGACAGGGGAACGAGCAGTACTTC.

This clonotype was seen more than once but under ten times. This chain links TRBV30 with TRBJ1-1; D may be TRBD1 (5 bases). V was clipped by 3 bases and J by 6 bases, with 14 bases between them. The CDR3 sequence is 13 residues long. Germline V lookup: CDR1 GTSNPN, CDR2 SVGIG (reference sequence). The DNA of the CDR3 is TGTGCCTGGAGATTACCGGGGCTAGCTGAAGCTTTCTTT. It yields the protein CAWRLPGLAEAFF.

V is TRBV5-1 and J is TRBJ1-1; TRBD1 is a possible D gene (6 bases). V was clipped by 3 bases and J by 1 base, with 13 bases between them. Germline CDR1 is SGHRS and CDR2 is YFSETQ. The CDR3 extends over 15 amino acids. The CDR3 protein is CASSSRDNRNTEAFF. CDR3 nucleotides: TGCGCCAGCAGCTCAAGGGACAACCGGAACACTGAAGCTTTCTTT.

This clonotype was counted ten times or more. The chain carries TRBV10-3 and TRBJ1-1; D may be TRBD1 (5 bases). The germline V and J ends were trimmed by 2 bases and 1 base, with 8 bases remaining between them. The CDR3 has 14 residues. Per the germline V gene, CDR1 is ENHRY and CDR2 is SYGVKD. CDR3 sequence (DNA): TGTGCCATCAGTGAGCAGGGTTCGAACACTGAAGCTTTCTTT. Translating it yields CAISEQGSNTEAFF.

The sample holds many counts of this clonotype. V gene TRBV14 combines with J gene TRBJ2-7, with D uncertain. Germline V gene data show CDR1 as SGHDN and CDR2 as FVKESK. The V gene lost 1 base and the J gene lost 4 bases, with 2 bases spanning the gap. CDR3 length: 11 amino acids. The chain's CDR3 is CASSQGYEQYF. The CDR3 DNA sequence: TGTGCCAGCAGCCAAGGGTACGAGCAGTACTTC.

The table lists this clonotype with a count of one. A read error may be the cause here, since a much bigger clone is one base away. The chain couples TRBV20-1 to TRBJ1-2, with D perhaps matching TRBD1 (5 bases). Germline lookup yields CDR1 DFQATT and CDR2 SNEGSKA (reference sequence). This CDR3 contains 13 residues. The CDR3 DNA follows: TGCAGTGCTAGGGAGACAGCTAACTATGGCTTCACCTTC. Its translation: CSARETANYGFTF.

This clonotype was seen repeatedly, ten times or more. V is TRBV20-1 and J is TRBJ1-2, with no clear D. This CDR3 is built from 17 residues. Deletions cut 0 bases from V and 0 bases from J, with 17 bases between. Germline CDR1 reads DFQATT; CDR2 reads SNEGSKA (reference sequence). The CDR3 DNA sequence: TGCAGTGCTAGAGATCTGAGAGCAGGCCTCTCTAACTATGGCTACACCTTC. Protein: CSARDLRAGLSNYGYTF.

This clonotype occurred many times. This chain links TRBV6-2 or TRBV6-3 with TRBJ1-5; D is perhaps TRBD1 (5 bases). Germline CDR1 MNHEY, CDR2 SVGEGT. V shed 7 bases and J shed 7 bases, with 20 bases lying between them. The CDR3 has 15 amino acids. CDR3 sequence: CASKSQEGYGQPQHF. The CDR3 coding sequence is TGTGCCAGCAAGTCCCAGGAGGGGTATGGCCAGCCCCAGCATTTT.